Shown below are 11 T cell receptor beta chains from a single sample sequenced in a study of beta chain features in type 1 diabetes. Sequenced material consisted of expressed TCRB transcripts (all of the isolated RNA was reverse transcribed). Using immunoSEQ multiplex PCR, the repertoire was profiled, and TCRdb retains in-frame clones only, with some absent. The sample lists around 250,000 clones, 25% to 30% occurring once. The source material was central memory CD4+ T cells from blood. These TCRs come from a man aged 25-40 years in good health.

The chain couples TRBV9 to TRBJ2-2; 8 bases line up with TRBD1. From germline, CDR1 is SGDLS and CDR2 YYNGEE. Losses at the gene ends were 0 bases for V and 9 bases for J; bases not matched to a gene: 4. CDR3 size: 14 residues. The CDR3 DNA reads TGTGCCAGCAGCGTAGGGCAGGGGGCCTGGGAGCTGTTTTTT. This translates into CASSVGQGAWELFF.

In its sample, this clone was seen many times. V gene TRBV28 combines with J gene TRBJ2-7; either TRBD1 or TRBD2 may fit D (5 bases each). From germline, CDR1 is MDHEN and CDR2 SYDVKM. The length of the CDR3 is 15 residues. Trimming removed 4 bases from V and 3 bases from J, with 16 bases in between. CDR3 loop: CASSSPGTHRYEQYF. The CDR3 DNA follows: TGTGCCAGCAGTTCTCCAGGGACCCATCGCTACGAGCAGTACTTC.

V and J are TRBV30 and TRBJ2-2; D might be TRBD2 (6 bases). V lost 0 bases and J lost 5, with 13 bases in between. The CDR3 loop spans 15 amino acids. Looked up from germline, CDR1 is GTSNPN and CDR2 is SVGIG (reference sequence). CDR3 coding DNA: TGTGCCTGGAGTGTAAGGGGTAGCGGAACCGGGGAGCTGTTTTTT. It translates to CAWSVRGSGTGELFF.

With respect to this clone: The sample has other DNA sequences that encode this CDR3 too. The chain has TRBV27 and TRBJ2-1; D is unclear. Germline loops: CDR1 MNHEY, CDR2 SMNVEV (reference sequence). The CDR3 is 12 amino acids. V was cut by 0 bases and J by 7 bases, with 4 bases left in between. The CDR3 nucleotides read TGTGCCAGCAGTTTATCAGGAAATGAGCAGTTCTTC. It specifies CASSLSGNEQFF.

This clone has only a few counts. The chain has TRBV6-5 and TRBJ2-1, with 8 bases lining up with TRBD1. V dropped 2 bases and J dropped 6; count of bases not matched to a gene: 6. The CDR3 covers 15 residues. The V gene's germline CDR1 is MNHEY and CDR2 SVGAGI. The CDR3 loop is CASSYPTDRGNEQFF. The CDR3 DNA sequence: TGTGCCAGCAGTTACCCGACCGACAGGGGCAATGAGCAGTTCTTC.

This clone has a handful of counts. The V and J genes are TRBV29-1 and TRBJ2-5, with D perhaps given as TRBD1 or TRBD2 (5 bases each). The CDR3 has 13 residues. Germline V gene data show CDR1 as SQVTM and CDR2 as ANQGSEA. V gave up 4 bases and J gave up 3 bases, with 12 bases separating them. In DNA form, the CDR3 reads TGCAGCGTTGCCTCCGGGACGAAAGAGACCCAGTACTTC. Translated, it gives CSVASGTKETQYF.

The chain carries TRBV5-1 and TRBJ2-3, with D unclear. The CDR3 runs 15 residues. V lost 0 bases and J 5 bases, leaving 13 bases between the germline ends. From germline, CDR1 is SGHRS and CDR2 YFSETQ. Here the CDR3 DNA reads TGCGCCAGCAGCTTGGCCGCCAACCCCGAAGATACGCAGTATTTT. Translation gives CASSLAANPEDTQYF.

This clone was found a few times. This chain joins TRBV30 and TRBJ1-2; a weak D match, TRBD1 (6 bases). Germline V gives CDR1 GTSNPN, CDR2 SVGIG (reference sequence). The CDR3 runs 11 residues. The V and J ends lost 1 base and 10 bases respectively, with 10 bases between them. The CDR3 nucleotides are TGTGCCTGGAGTGCAGGGGATACCTACACCTTC. It specifies CAWSAGDTYTF.

This clone was detected only a few times. J is TRBJ2-1 and V is TRBV7-6; no firm D call. CDR3 size: 12 residues. Trimming left V 1 base short and J 8 bases short, with 6 bases between. Germline-derived CDR1 and CDR2 are SGHVS and FNYEAQ. The DNA of the CDR3 is TGTGCCAGCAGCTTAGTCTGGGATGAGCAGTTCTTC. Translating it yields CASSLVWDEQFF.

The rearrangement uses TRBV7-2 and TRBJ2-1; D might be TRBD2 (5 bases). Germline CDR1 and CDR2: SGHTA and FQGNSA. CDR3 length: 13 residues. Trimming removed 3 bases at V and 9 bases at J, with 12 bases between. As DNA, the CDR3 is TGTGCCAGCAGCTTTAGGGAGCAGGTTGAGCAGTTCTTC. It specifies CASSFREQVEQFF.

J is TRBJ1-2 and V is TRBV5-1, with D perhaps TRBD1 (5 bases). This CDR3 comprises 12 residues. The V gene lost 4 bases and the J gene lost 4 bases, with 8 bases spanning the gap. CDR1 is SGHRS, CDR2 YFSETQ, per germline. CDR3 sequence reads: CASSGTGYGYTF. The CDR3 DNA reads as TGCGCCAGCAGCGGGACGGGCTATGGCTACACCTTC. Complete variable domain (other parts from reference TRBV5-1 and TRBJ1-2): KAGVTQTPRYLIKTRGQQVTLSCSPISGHRSVSWYQQTPGQGLQFLFEYFSETQRNKGNFPGRFSGRQFSNSRSEMNVSTLELGDSALYLCASSGTGYGYTFGSGTRLTVV.